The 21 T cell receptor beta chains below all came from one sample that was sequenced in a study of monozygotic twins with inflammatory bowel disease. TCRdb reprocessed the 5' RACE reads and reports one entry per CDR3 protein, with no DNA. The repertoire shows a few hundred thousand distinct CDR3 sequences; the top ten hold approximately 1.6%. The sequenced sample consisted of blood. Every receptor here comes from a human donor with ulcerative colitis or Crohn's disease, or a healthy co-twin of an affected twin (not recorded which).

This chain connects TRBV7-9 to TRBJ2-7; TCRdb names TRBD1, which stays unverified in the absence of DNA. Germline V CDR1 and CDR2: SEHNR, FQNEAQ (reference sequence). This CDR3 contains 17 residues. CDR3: CASSSPGTGGLYDEQYF.

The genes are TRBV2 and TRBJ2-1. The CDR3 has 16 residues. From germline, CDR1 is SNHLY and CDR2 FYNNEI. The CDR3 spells CASRWLTVSTYNEQFF.

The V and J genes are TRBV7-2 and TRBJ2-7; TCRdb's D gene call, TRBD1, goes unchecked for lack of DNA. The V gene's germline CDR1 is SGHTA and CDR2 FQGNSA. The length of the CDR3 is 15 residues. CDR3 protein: CASSLQVGQAYEQYF.

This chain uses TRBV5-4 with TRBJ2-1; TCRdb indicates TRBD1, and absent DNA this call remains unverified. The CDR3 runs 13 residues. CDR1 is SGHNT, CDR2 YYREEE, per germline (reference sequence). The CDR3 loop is CASSLRGGNEQFF.

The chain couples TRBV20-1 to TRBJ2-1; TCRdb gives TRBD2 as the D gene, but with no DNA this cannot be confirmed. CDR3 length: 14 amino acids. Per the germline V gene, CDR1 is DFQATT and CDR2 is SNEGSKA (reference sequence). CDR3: CSALKRGGGNEQFF.

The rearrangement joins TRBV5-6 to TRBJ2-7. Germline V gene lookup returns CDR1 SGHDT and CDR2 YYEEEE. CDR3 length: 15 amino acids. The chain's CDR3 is CASSLSTWLHYEQYF.

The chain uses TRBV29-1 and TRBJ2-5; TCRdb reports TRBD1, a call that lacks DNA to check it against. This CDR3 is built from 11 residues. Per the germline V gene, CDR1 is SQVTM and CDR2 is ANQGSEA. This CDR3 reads CSGTGGETQYF.

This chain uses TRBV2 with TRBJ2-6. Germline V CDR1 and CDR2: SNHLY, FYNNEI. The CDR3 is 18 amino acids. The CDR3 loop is CASHPSLYRTSGANVLTF.

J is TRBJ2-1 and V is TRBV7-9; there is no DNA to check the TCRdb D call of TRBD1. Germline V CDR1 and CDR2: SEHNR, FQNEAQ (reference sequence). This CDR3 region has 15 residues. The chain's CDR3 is CASSLVVRPGNEQFF.

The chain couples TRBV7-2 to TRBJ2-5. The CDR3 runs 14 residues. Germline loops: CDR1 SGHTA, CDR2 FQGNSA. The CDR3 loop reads CASSLRDFGGTQYF.

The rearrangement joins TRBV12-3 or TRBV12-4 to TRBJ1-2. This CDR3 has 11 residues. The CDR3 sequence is CASSFGHGYTF.

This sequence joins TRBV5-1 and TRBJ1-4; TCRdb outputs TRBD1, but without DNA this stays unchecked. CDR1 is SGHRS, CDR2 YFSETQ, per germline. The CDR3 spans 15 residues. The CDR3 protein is CASSSGQTTNEKLFF.

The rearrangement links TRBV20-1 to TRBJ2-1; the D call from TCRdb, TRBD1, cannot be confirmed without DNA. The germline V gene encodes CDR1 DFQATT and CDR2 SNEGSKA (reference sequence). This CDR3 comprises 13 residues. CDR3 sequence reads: CSAIQGAVDEQFF.

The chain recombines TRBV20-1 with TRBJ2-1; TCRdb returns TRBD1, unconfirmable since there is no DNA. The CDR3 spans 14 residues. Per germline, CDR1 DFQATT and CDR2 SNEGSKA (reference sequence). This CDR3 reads CSAPKTGVYNEQFF.

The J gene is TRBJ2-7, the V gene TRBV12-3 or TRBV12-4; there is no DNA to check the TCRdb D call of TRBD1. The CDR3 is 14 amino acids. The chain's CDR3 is CASSFTGKSYEQYF.

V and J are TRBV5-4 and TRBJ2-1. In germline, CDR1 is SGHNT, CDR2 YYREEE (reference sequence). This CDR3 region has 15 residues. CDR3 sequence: CASSLVSGLYNEQFF.

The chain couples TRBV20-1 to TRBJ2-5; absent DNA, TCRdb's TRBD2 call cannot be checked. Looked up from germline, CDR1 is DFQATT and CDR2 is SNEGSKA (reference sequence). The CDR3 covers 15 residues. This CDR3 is CSASSLAGFLETQYF.

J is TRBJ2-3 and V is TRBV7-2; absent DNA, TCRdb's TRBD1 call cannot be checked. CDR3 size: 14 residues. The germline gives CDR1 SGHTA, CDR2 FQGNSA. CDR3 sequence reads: CASVQGRITDTQYF.

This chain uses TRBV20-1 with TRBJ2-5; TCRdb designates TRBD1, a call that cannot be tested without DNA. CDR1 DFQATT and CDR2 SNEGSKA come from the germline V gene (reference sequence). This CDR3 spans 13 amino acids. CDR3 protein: CSAEGVGGETQYF.

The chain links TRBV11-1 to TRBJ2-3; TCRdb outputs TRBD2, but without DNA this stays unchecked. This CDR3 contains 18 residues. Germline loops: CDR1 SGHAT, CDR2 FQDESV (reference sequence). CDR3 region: CASSSPGVSGGNTDTQYF.

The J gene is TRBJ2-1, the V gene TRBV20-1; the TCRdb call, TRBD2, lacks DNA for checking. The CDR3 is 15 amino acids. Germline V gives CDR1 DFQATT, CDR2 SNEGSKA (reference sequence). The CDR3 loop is CSARASGGAINEQFF.